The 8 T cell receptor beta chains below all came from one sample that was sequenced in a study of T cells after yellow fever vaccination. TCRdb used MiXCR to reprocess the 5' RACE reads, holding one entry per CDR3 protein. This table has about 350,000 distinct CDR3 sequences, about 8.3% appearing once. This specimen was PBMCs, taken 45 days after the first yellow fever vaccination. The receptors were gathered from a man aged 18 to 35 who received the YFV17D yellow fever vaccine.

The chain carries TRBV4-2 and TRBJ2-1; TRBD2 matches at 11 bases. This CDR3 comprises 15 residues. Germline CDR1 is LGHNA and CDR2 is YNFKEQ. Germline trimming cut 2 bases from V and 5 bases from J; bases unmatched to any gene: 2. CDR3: CASSQIAGGNNEQFF. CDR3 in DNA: TGTGCCAGCAGCCAAATAGCGGGGGGGAACAATGAGCAGTTCTTC.

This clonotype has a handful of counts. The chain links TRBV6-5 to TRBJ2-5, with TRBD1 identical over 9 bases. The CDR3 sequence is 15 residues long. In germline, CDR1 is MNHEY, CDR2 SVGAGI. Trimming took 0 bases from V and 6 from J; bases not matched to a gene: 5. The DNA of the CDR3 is TGTGCCAGCAGTTACTCCTTTGGACAGGGGCAGACCCAGTACTTC. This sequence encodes CASSYSFGQGQTQYF.

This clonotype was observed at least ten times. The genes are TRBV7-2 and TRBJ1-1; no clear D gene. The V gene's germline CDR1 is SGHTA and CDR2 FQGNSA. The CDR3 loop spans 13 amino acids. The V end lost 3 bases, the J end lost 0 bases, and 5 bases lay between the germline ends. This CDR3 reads CASSFSVNTEAFF. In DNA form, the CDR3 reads TGTGCCAGCAGCTTCTCGGTGAACACTGAAGCTTTCTTT.

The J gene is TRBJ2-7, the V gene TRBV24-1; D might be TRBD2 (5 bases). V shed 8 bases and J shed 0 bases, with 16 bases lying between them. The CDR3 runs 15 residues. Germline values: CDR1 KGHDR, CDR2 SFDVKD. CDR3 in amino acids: CATTTTLGSSYEQYF. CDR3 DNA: TGTGCCACCACTACTACTCTGGGGAGCTCCTACGAGCAGTACTTC.

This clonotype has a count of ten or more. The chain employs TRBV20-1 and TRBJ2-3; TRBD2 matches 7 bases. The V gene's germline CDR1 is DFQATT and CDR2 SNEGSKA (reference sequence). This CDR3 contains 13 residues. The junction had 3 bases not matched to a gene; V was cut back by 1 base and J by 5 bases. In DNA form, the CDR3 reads TGCAGTGCTAGAGGAGCGGGGAGAGATACGCAGTATTTT. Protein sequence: CSARGAGRDTQYF.

The CDR3 region has the DNA TGTGCCAGCAGTTACGGGAGCTCCTATAATTCACCCCTCCACTTT. It codes for CASSYGSSYNSPLHF. The rearrangement joins TRBV27 to TRBJ1-6; the D is unclear. This CDR3 contains 15 residues. The germline V gene has CDR1 MNHEY and CDR2 SMNVEV (reference sequence). V lost 4 bases, J lost 0 bases, and 7 bases lay in between.

CDR3 sequence: CSAAEGGSNQPQHF. The CDR3 coding sequence is TGCAGCGCAGCCGAGGGAGGGAGCAATCAGCCCCAGCATTTT. The chain joins TRBV29-1 to TRBJ1-5; D not resolved. The CDR3 sequence is 14 residues long. Trimming left V 7 bases short and J 1 base short, with 14 bases between. CDR1 and CDR2 (germline): SQVTM, ANQGSEA.

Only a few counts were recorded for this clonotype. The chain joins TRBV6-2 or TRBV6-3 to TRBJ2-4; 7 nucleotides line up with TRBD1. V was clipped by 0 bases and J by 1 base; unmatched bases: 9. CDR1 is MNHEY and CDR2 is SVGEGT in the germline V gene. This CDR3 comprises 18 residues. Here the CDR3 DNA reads TGTGCCAGCAGTTACTCGTTTGCGAGACAGGGTGCCAAAAACATTCAGTACTTC. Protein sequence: CASSYSFARQGAKNIQYF.